Below, 17 T cell receptor beta chains from the same sample are listed, as sequenced in a study of cytomegalovirus exposure and HLA in healthy donors. PCR amplification relied on 60 Vbeta primers (plus 13 Jbeta primers). Some clones are missing from TCRdb's copy, which holds only in-frame ones; the method was immunoSEQ multiplex PCR. The sample lists 170,000 or so clones, around 80% occurring once. The specimen sequenced was PBMCs. These receptors came from a man between 18 and 35 years old in good health and CMV-seronegative.

This rearrangement joins TRBV2 to TRBJ1-3; D is perhaps TRBD1 (5 bases). The germline V gene encodes CDR1 SNHLY and CDR2 FYNNEI. The CDR3 has 15 residues. V was shortened by 3 bases and J by 6 bases, with 15 bases between the two germline ends. The CDR3 here is CASSDWASGANTIYF. The CDR3, as DNA: TGTGCCAGCAGTGATTGGGCAAGTGGGGCAAACACCATATATTTT.

The chain combines TRBV6-1 with TRBJ2-7; D perhaps matches TRBD1 (5 bases). V was shortened by 8 bases and J by 6 bases, with 20 bases between the two germline ends. This CDR3 spans 14 amino acids. Looked up from germline, CDR1 is MNHNS and CDR2 is SASEGT. The CDR3 sequence is CASRQGPGQGEQYF. The DNA of the CDR3 is TGTGCCAGCCGCCAGGGCCCAGGGCAAGGCGAGCAGTACTTC.

The chain links TRBV6-5 to TRBJ1-1; 8 nucleotides match TRBD1. Germline assignment: CDR1 MNHEY and CDR2 SVGAGI. Germline trimming cut 6 bases from V and 5 bases from J; bases unmatched to any gene: 5. The CDR3 runs to 13 residues. The CDR3 here is CASSWTGNTEAFF. In DNA, the CDR3 is TGTGCCAGCAGCTGGACAGGGAATACTGAAGCTTTCTTT.

This rearrangement joins TRBV5-1 to TRBJ1-1; 7 nucleotides line up with TRBD1. Losses at the gene ends were 2 bases for V and 7 bases for J; bases not matched to a gene: 8. The CDR3 totals 14 residues. CDR1 and CDR2 (germline): SGHRS, YFSETQ. CDR3 DNA sequence: TGCGCCAGCAGCTTTGGGAGAGGGGGCCTTGAAGCTTTCTTT. Its protein product is CASSFGRGGLEAFF.

The chain couples TRBV28 to TRBJ2-7; the match to TRBD1 covers 8 bases. J gave up 0 bases and V 7 bases, and 2 bases lay outside the gene matches. This CDR3 has 13 amino acids. Germline V gives CDR1 MDHEN, CDR2 SYDVKM. CDR3 residues: CASITGGSYEQYF. CDR3 in DNA: TGTGCCAGCATAACAGGGGGCTCCTACGAGCAGTACTTC.

J is TRBJ1-2 and V is TRBV30; no definite D call. The CDR3 extends over 14 amino acids. V was cut by 1 base and J by 2 bases, with 11 bases left in between. Germline loops: CDR1 GTSNPN, CDR2 SVGIG (reference sequence). The CDR3 DNA reads as TGTGCCTGGAGTGACAATCGGCGGAACTATGGCTACACCTTC. It codes for CAWSDNRRNYGYTF.

On this clone itself: The germline gene is not matched at one end of the junction; a read error may be the cause. The chain combines TRBV7-7 with TRBJ2-1; TRBD2 agrees at 9 bases. Germline loops: CDR1 SSHAT, CDR2 FNYEAQ (reference sequence). The CDR3 covers 15 residues. The CDR3 DNA sequence: TGTGCTAGCAGCCCGGGACTAGCCGCATACAATGAGCAGTTCTTC. This gives the protein CASSPGLAAYNEQFF.

In its sample, this clone was seen once. The rearrangement joins TRBV6-1 to TRBJ2-2, with D tentatively TRBD1 (6 bases). Germline CDR1 is MNHNS and CDR2 is SASEGT. The CDR3 has 15 residues. With 4 bases removed from V and 7 bases from J, the gap between germline ends came to 16 bases. The CDR3 nucleotides are TGTGCCAGCAGTGCACAACAGGGATGGGGCGGGGAGCTGTTTTTT. Protein: CASSAQQGWGGELFF.

The chain joins TRBV7-2 to TRBJ1-5; D is uncertain. The CDR3 runs to 15 residues. Germline V CDR1 and CDR2: SGHTA, FQGNSA. V lost 2 bases and J 0 bases, leaving 8 bases between the germline ends. CDR3 in DNA: TGTGCCAGCAGCTTAACGGGTAATAGCAATCAGCCCCAGCATTTT. It yields the protein CASSLTGNSNQPQHF.

As regards this clone: Other DNA sequences from this sample encode an identical CDR3 as well. The V gene is TRBV7-6, the J gene TRBJ1-1; weak D call: TRBD1 (5 bases). Germline V gives CDR1 SGHVS, CDR2 FNYEAQ. Trimming left V 3 bases short and J 6 bases short, with 11 bases between. The CDR3 is 13 amino acids. CDR3 nucleotides: TGTGCCAGCAGCTTGGGGGGGAGGTCTGAAGCTTTCTTT. Protein: CASSLGGRSEAFF. Full variable domain (outside the CDR3, taken from reference TRBV7-6 and TRBJ1-1): GAGVSQSPRYKVTKRGQDVALRCDPISGHVSLYWYRQALGQGPEFLTYFNYEAQQDKSGLPNDRFSAERPEGSISTLTIQRTEQRDSAMYRCASSLGGRSEAFFGQGTRLTVV.

The gene calls are TRBV6-5 and TRBJ2-2; D is undetermined. The germline CDR1 and CDR2 sequences are MNHEY and SVGAGI. CDR3 length: 15 amino acids. Trimming removed 1 base at V and 5 bases at J, with 11 bases between. In DNA form, the CDR3 reads TGTGCCAGCAGTTACTTAGTAAAAGAGACCGGGGAGCTGTTTTTT. As protein: CASSYLVKETGELFF.

The V and J genes are TRBV4-2 and TRBJ2-2; 7 positions match TRBD2. From germline, CDR1 is LGHNA and CDR2 YNFKEQ. Trimming cost V 3 bases and J 7 bases; bases outside gene matches: 2. The CDR3 extends over 13 amino acids. The CDR3 is CASSQERGGELFF. The CDR3, as DNA: TGTGCCAGCAGCCAGGAGCGGGGCGGGGAGCTGTTTTTT.

The V gene is TRBV5-1, the J gene TRBJ2-3; weak D call: TRBD1 (6 bases). Germline V gene sequence: CDR1 SGHRS, CDR2 YFSETQ. The CDR3 runs to 15 residues. V gave up 4 bases and J gave up 1 base, with 13 bases separating them. As DNA, the CDR3 is TGCGCCAGCAGCCCAGGGGTTTCCGGCACAGATACGCAGTATTTT. Its translation: CASSPGVSGTDTQYF.

CDR3 in DNA: TGTGCCATCAGTGAATCGACTAGCGCAGATACGCAGTATTTT. Translating gives CAISESTSADTQYF. The rearrangement joins TRBV10-3 to TRBJ2-3, with 8 bases fitting TRBD2. V dropped 3 bases and J dropped 4; count of bases not matched to a gene: 3. The V gene's germline CDR1 is ENHRY and CDR2 SYGVKD. CDR3 size: 14 residues.

The rearrangement joins TRBV27 to TRBJ1-2; D is possibly TRBD1 (6 bases). V was trimmed by 6 bases and J by 5 bases, leaving 10 bases between them. Germline V gene data show CDR1 as MNHEY and CDR2 as SMNVEV (reference sequence). This CDR3 has 12 residues. In nucleotides, the CDR3 is TGTGCCAGCAGGGAAGGGGGTTATGGCTACACCTTC. Protein: CASREGGYGYTF.

Within the sample, this clone is medium-sized (0.01 to 0.1%). The chain combines TRBV7-9 with TRBJ2-1, with D tentatively TRBD2 (6 bases). In germline, CDR1 is SEHNR, CDR2 FQNEAQ (reference sequence). The CDR3 consists of 16 residues. The ends were cut back, 5 bases at V and 5 bases at J, with 19 bases in the middle. The CDR3 coding sequence is TGTGCCAGCAGCGAAAGCCTTGGACTAAACCACAATGAGCAGTTCTTC. It translates to CASSESLGLNHNEQFF. The full variable domain, rest sourced from reference TRBV7-9 and TRBJ2-1, is DTGVSQNPRHKITKRGQNVTFRCDPISEHNRLYWYRQTLGQGPEFLTYFQNEAQLEKSRLLSDRFSAERPKGSFSTLEIQRTEQGDSAMYLCASSESLGLNHNEQFFGPGTRLTVL.

V is TRBV27 and J is TRBJ1-2; 7 bases are shared with TRBD1. The CDR3 extends over 17 amino acids. Germline V CDR1 and CDR2: MNHEY, SMNVEV (reference sequence). After removal of 9 bases from V and 1 base from J, the junction contained 17 bases not matched to a gene. The CDR3 reads CASSDRLGSKVNYGYTF. In DNA form, the CDR3 reads TGTGCCAGTTCGGACAGGCTAGGTTCCAAGGTTAACTATGGCTACACCTTC.